Shown below are 4 T cell receptor beta chains from a single sample sequenced in a study of blood T cell repertoires in COVID-19. The protocol was immunoSEQ multiplex PCR, while the TCRdb copy is restricted to in-frame clones and leaves out a portion. The sample consists of 55,000 to 80,000 clones, approximately 92% of them appearing once. The sequenced material came from peripheral blood. These receptors all come from a human donor in a cohort sampled during active COVID-19.

As regards this clone: One end of the junction fails to match germline, which may point to a read error. The chain couples TRBV7-9 to TRBJ2-1; TRBD2 aligns across 11 bases. From germline, CDR1 is SEHNR and CDR2 FQNEAQ (reference sequence). The CDR3 runs to 11 residues. Written as DNA, the CDR3 is TGTGCCAGCAGCAAAACTAGCGGGGGAATCTTC. This codes for CASSKTSGGIF.

The chain uses TRBV11-2 and TRBJ2-7; 12 positions match TRBD2. The CDR3 is 17 amino acids. Unmatched junction bases numbered 5, after V lost 1 base and J lost 1 base. Germline CDR1 reads SGHAT; CDR2 reads FQNNGV. The chain's CDR3 is CASSLVTSGRPSYEQYF. CDR3 bases: TGTGCCAGCAGCTTAGTTACTAGCGGGAGGCCTTCCTACGAGCAGTACTTC.

This sequence joins TRBV9 and TRBJ2-7; 10 nucleotides match TRBD2. CDR3 length: 14 amino acids. V shed 2 bases and J 6 bases; nucleotides not matched to a gene: 5. CDR1 and CDR2 from the germline V gene are SGDLS and YYNGEE. The CDR3 sequence is CASSVLAGVSEQYF. CDR3 DNA sequence: TGTGCCAGCAGCGTTCTAGCGGGAGTGTCCGAGCAGTACTTC.

The chain carries TRBV9 and TRBJ1-2; 7 bases are shared with TRBD1. The CDR3 covers 14 residues. CDR1 and CDR2 (germline): SGDLS, YYNGEE. Unmatched junction bases numbered 9, after V lost 4 bases and J lost 6 bases. CDR3 amino acids: CASSSIGGANGYTF. CDR3 DNA: TGTGCCAGCAGCTCCATAGGGGGCGCGAATGGCTACACCTTC.